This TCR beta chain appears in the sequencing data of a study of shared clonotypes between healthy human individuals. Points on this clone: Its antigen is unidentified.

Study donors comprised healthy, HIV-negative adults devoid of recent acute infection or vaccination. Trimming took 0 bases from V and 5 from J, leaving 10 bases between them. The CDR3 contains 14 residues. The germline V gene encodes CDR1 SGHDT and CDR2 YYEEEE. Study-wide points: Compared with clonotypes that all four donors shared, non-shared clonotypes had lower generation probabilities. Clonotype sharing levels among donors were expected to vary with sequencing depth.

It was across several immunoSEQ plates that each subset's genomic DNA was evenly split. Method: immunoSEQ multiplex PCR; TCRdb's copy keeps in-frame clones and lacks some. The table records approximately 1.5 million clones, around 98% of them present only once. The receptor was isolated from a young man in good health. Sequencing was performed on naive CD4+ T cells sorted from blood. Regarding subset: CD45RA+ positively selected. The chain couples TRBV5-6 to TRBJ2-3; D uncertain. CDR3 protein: CASSLVAVLDTQYF. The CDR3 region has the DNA TGTGCCAGCAGCTTGGTGGCAGTATTAGATACGCAGTATTTT. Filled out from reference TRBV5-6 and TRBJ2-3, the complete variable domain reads DAGVTQSPTHLIKTRGQQVTLRCSPKSGHDTVSWYQQALGQGPQFIFQYYEEEERQRGNFPDRFSGHQFPNYSSELNVNALLLGDSALYLCASSLVAVLDTQYFGPGTRLTVL.